This TCR beta chain derives from a study of blood T cell repertoires in COVID-19. Germline-derived CDR1 and CDR2 are SGHVS and FNYEAQ. Trimming at V came to 7 bases and at J to 5 bases, leaving 9 bases not matched to a gene. The CDR3 length is 14 residues. Sequencing used immunoSEQ multiplex PCR; TCRdb keeps in-frame clones, though not all of them. The sample has about 380,000 clones; 88% are singletons. The chain couples TRBV7-6 to TRBJ1-1; 8 bases line up with TRBD1. The receptor was isolated from a woman aged 18-35 years who had recovered from COVID-19. Sequenced material: PBMCs or T cells enriched from blood (not recorded which). In nucleotides, the CDR3 is TGTGCCAGCACCTCCGGACAGGGCGGGACTGAAGCTTTCTTT. It yields the protein CASTSGQGGTEAFF.